These 20 T cell receptor beta chains were all obtained from the same sample, sequenced in a study of cytomegalovirus exposure and HLA in healthy donors. The PCR ran on 60 Vbeta and 13 Jbeta primers. Profiled with immunoSEQ multiplex PCR; TCRdb holds only in-frame clones, not every one. The table has 150,000 or so clones, around 78% seen once. Specimen: PBMCs. The origin of the receptors is a woman younger than 30 in good health and CMV-seronegative.

This rearrangement joins TRBV6-6 to TRBJ2-3; D gene ambiguous. CDR1 is MNHNY and CDR2 is SVGAGI in the germline V gene (reference sequence). This CDR3 comprises 14 residues. Deletions cut 0 bases from V and 0 bases from J, with 4 bases between. The CDR3 sequence is CASSYSTSTDTQYF. The CDR3, as DNA: TGTGCCAGCAGTTACTCTACTAGCACAGATACGCAGTATTTT.

The J gene is TRBJ2-1, the V gene TRBV9; 11 nucleotides align to TRBD2. Germline V gene sequence: CDR1 SGDLS, CDR2 YYNGEE. After removal of 0 bases from V and 3 bases from J, the junction contained 2 bases not matched to a gene. The CDR3 runs 16 residues. The DNA of the CDR3 is TGTGCCAGCAGCGTAGTGACTAGCGGGGACTACAATGAGCAGTTCTTC. This sequence encodes CASSVVTSGDYNEQFF.

The rearrangement links TRBV4-3 to TRBJ2-1; no reliable D call. Germline assignment: CDR1 LGHNA and CDR2 YSLEER. Trimming stripped 0 bases from V and 3 bases from J, with 6 bases between. The CDR3 is 14 residues long. The CDR3 region is CASSQDSGYNEQFF. The CDR3 DNA sequence: TGCGCCAGCAGCCAAGATTCGGGCTACAATGAGCAGTTCTTC.

V and J are TRBV5-1 and TRBJ1-1; 8 positions agree with TRBD1. J lost 4 bases, V lost 3 bases, and 5 bases had no gene match. The CDR3 consists of 14 residues. Germline V lookup: CDR1 SGHRS, CDR2 YFSETQ. CDR3 in amino acids: CASSSGQVGTEAFF. CDR3 nucleotide sequence: TGCGCCAGCAGCTCGGGACAGGTTGGCACTGAAGCTTTCTTT. The whole variable domain, filled in from reference TRBV5-1 and TRBJ1-1, reads KAGVTQTPRYLIKTRGQQVTLSCSPISGHRSVSWYQQTPGQGLQFLFEYFSETQRNKGNFPGRFSGRQFSNSRSEMNVSTLELGDSALYLCASSSGQVGTEAFFGQGTRLTVV.

The V call is TRBV5-1, the J call TRBJ2-1; 10 bases agree with TRBD2. V lost 3 bases and J lost 6; bases outside the gene matches: 9. This CDR3 has 16 residues. CDR1 and CDR2 (germline): SGHRS, YFSETQ. This CDR3 is CASSSNSGRPFNEQFF. CDR3 DNA sequence: TGCGCCAGCAGCTCTAATAGCGGGAGGCCCTTCAATGAGCAGTTCTTC.

The V and J genes are TRBV19 and TRBJ1-1, with D maybe TRBD1 (5 bases). The germline V and J ends were trimmed by 5 bases and 1 base, with 11 bases remaining between them. Germline V gene data show CDR1 as LNHDA and CDR2 as SQIVND (reference sequence). The CDR3 length is 14 residues. The CDR3 DNA reads TGTGCCAGTAGTGAGGGACTGCAGAACACTGAAGCTTTCTTT. It is translated as CASSEGLQNTEAFF.

This chain connects TRBV7-7 to TRBJ2-5; 7 bases agree with TRBD1. Germline CDR1 and CDR2: SSHAT and FNYEAQ (reference sequence). The CDR3 loop spans 13 amino acids. V shed 5 bases, J shed 4 bases, and the junction held 4 bases outside the gene matches. CDR3 sequence (DNA): TGTGCCAGCAGCCGAGACAGGGCAGAGACCCAGTACTTC. This encodes CASSRDRAETQYF.

The rearrangement joins TRBV10-2 to TRBJ2-3; 7 nucleotides align to TRBD1. Germline CDR1 is WSHSY and CDR2 is SAAADI. CDR3 length: 14 residues. J gave up 2 bases and V 4 bases, and 3 bases lay outside the gene matches. CDR3 residues: CASSGDSSTDTQYF. The CDR3 bases are TGCGCCAGCAGTGGGGACAGTTCCACAGATACGCAGTATTTT.

The chain recombines TRBV7-2 with TRBJ2-4; 16 positions agree with TRBD2. This CDR3 has 16 residues. Germline assignment: CDR1 SGHTA and CDR2 FQGNSA. V lost 5 bases and J lost 8; bases outside the gene matches: 6. CDR3 loop: CASSLGTSGGAYIQYF. The DNA for the CDR3 is TGTGCCAGCAGCCTAGGGACTAGCGGGGGGGCTTACATTCAGTACTTC.

CDR3 region: CASSLEGLVTGEQFF. The CDR3 coding sequence is TGTGCCAGCAGCTTGGAAGGACTAGTAACGGGTGAGCAGTTCTTC. This chain uses TRBV5-4 with TRBJ2-1; 7 nucleotides align to TRBD2. Trimming took 0 bases from V and 9 from J; bases not matched to a gene: 9. Germline V gives CDR1 SGHNT, CDR2 YYREEE (reference sequence). The CDR3 is 15 amino acids.

The genes are TRBV11-3 and TRBJ2-7; tentatively, D is TRBD1 (6 bases). V dropped 2 bases and J dropped 6 bases, with 11 bases sitting between them. The germline V gene encodes CDR1 SGHNT and CDR2 YENEEA. The CDR3 is 13 amino acids. This CDR3 reads CASSLNRVSEQYV. CDR3 sequence (DNA): TGTGCCAGCAGCTTAAACAGGGTAAGCGAGCAGTACGTC.

The chain recombines TRBV6-6 with TRBJ2-5; possibly TRBD1 for D (6 bases). Germline-derived CDR1 and CDR2 are MNHNY and SVGAGI (reference sequence). V lost 6 bases, J lost 2 bases, and 10 bases lay in between. The CDR3 is 13 amino acids. The CDR3 bases are TGTGCCAGCAGCCCAGGGGAACAAGAGACCCAGTACTTC. Its translation: CASSPGEQETQYF.

The rearrangement links TRBV13 to TRBJ2-7; 9 positions match TRBD1. CDR3 size: 14 residues. J gave up 6 bases and V 5 bases, and 8 bases lay outside the gene matches. In germline, CDR1 is PRHDT, CDR2 FYEKMQ (reference sequence). The CDR3 nucleotides are TGTGCCAGCAGCCCAGGGGGACAGGGAGTCGAGCAGTACTTC. Its protein is CASSPGGQGVEQYF.

V and J are TRBV7-2 and TRBJ1-3, with unresolved D. Trimming left V 1 base short and J 2 bases short, with 12 bases between. This CDR3 spans 16 amino acids. Germline V gene sequence: CDR1 SGHTA, CDR2 FQGNSA. Here the CDR3 reads CASSLVSPETGNTIYF. Here the CDR3 DNA reads TGTGCCAGCAGCTTAGTCTCCCCGGAGACTGGAAACACCATATATTTT.

The chain couples TRBV2 to TRBJ2-1; the match to TRBD1 covers 9 bases. Germline V gene sequence: CDR1 SNHLY, CDR2 FYNNEI. Trimming cost V 6 bases and J 3 bases; bases outside gene matches: 6. The CDR3 has 15 amino acids. The chain's CDR3 is CASRLPGQGYNEQFF. The CDR3 DNA reads TGTGCCAGCAGGCTCCCGGGACAGGGCTACAATGAGCAGTTCTTC.

This sequence joins TRBV5-1 and TRBJ2-1; TRBD2 matches 9 bases. Germline V CDR1 and CDR2: SGHRS, YFSETQ. V lost 8 bases to trimming and J lost 8 bases; unmatched junction nucleotides: 11. The length of the CDR3 is 14 residues. CDR3 DNA: TGCGCCAGGACTCTGGGACTAGCAGTAGATGAGCAGTTCTTC. Its translation: CARTLGLAVDEQFF.

This clone was observed a handful of times. The J gene is TRBJ2-7, the V gene TRBV13; TRBD2 is a possible D gene (5 bases). Deletions cut 2 bases from V and 9 bases from J, with 17 bases between. The germline V gene has CDR1 PRHDT and CDR2 FYEKMQ (reference sequence). This CDR3 is built from 14 residues. CDR3 bases: TGTGCCAGCAGCTTATGGGCCTACTTTGAGGGGCAGTACTTC. Translating gives CASSLWAYFEGQYF.

This clone was observed once. V gene TRBV6-5 combines with J gene TRBJ2-5; D remains ambiguous. Trimming stripped 2 bases from V and 0 bases from J, with 10 bases between. CDR3 length: 15 amino acids. Germline lookup yields CDR1 MNHEY and CDR2 SVGAGI. The CDR3 sequence: CASSYLDLYQETQYF. As DNA, the CDR3 is TGTGCCAGCAGTTACCTAGATTTGTACCAAGAGACCCAGTACTTC.

This clone was found a few times. The rearrangement uses TRBV7-2 and TRBJ2-7; 7 nucleotides align to TRBD1. V lost 5 bases to trimming and J lost 5 bases; unmatched junction nucleotides: 9. The CDR3 runs 14 residues. Germline V CDR1 and CDR2: SGHTA, FQGNSA. DNA for the CDR3: TGTGCCAGCAGCGAGGACAGGATGCTTAACGAGCAGTACTTC. It translates to CASSEDRMLNEQYF.

The chain uses TRBV6-6 and TRBJ2-7, with 10 nucleotides matching TRBD1. The germline gives CDR1 MNHNY, CDR2 SVGAGI (reference sequence). The CDR3 extends over 15 amino acids. V gave up 4 bases and J gave up 2 bases; unmatched junction bases: 5. The CDR3 coding sequence is TGTGCCAGCAGTTTTATGACAGGGGGCCCCTACGAGCAGTACTTC. Translating it yields CASSFMTGGPYEQYF.